A selection of T cell receptor beta chains follows, all from one sample in a study of T-cell reconstitution after alpha-beta-depleted transplantation in children. TCRdb reprocessed the PCR reads with MiXCR, giving one entry per CDR3 protein. The sample consists of approximately 400,000 distinct CDR3 sequences, around 9.9% of them appearing once. Specimen: PBMCs from the stem cell graft donor, collected from the stem cell graft. These receptors originate from a human donor who donated a stem cell graft to a child with acute myeloid leukemia. The CDR3 runs from the conserved cysteine through the conserved F or W.

CASSQGSGASTDTQYF	TRBV4-2	TRBJ2-3
CASSNLPGNTEAFF	TRBV6-5	TRBJ1-1
CASSQDFGGYEQYF	TRBV4-2	TRBJ2-7
CASSSRGDTDTQYF	TRBV7-2	TRBJ2-3
CATGTGAPSYGYTF	TRBV10-3	TRBJ1-2
CASSARTDARSGNTIYF	TRBV9	TRBJ1-3
CAIRSEGAFSYNEQFF	TRBV10-3	TRBJ2-1
CASSPGTVLNEKLFF	TRBV5-1	TRBJ1-4
CASSPEFDGREQPQHF	TRBV4-1	TRBJ1-5
CASSLAASGGMETQYF	TRBV5-1	TRBJ2-5
CASSLEQGNSPLHF	TRBV5-4	TRBJ1-6
CASTTQRAVNTEAFF	TRBV2	TRBJ1-1
CASSSKAGGSVNEQFF	TRBV7-2	TRBJ2-1
CSALGGLNYGYTF	TRBV20-1	TRBJ1-2
CASSVASRDNEQFF	TRBV9	TRBJ2-1
CSARDRSLPYYYEQYF	TRBV20-1	TRBJ2-7
CSVLLTGADTQYF	TRBV29-1	TRBJ2-3
CASSLGGSGRRNEQFF	TRBV7-9	TRBJ2-1
CASSAEGRDSISYEQYF	TRBV9	TRBJ2-7
CASSLDAGTYNEQFF	TRBV5-1	TRBJ2-1
CASSFASTEAFF	TRBV12-3/TRBV12-4	TRBJ1-1
CSAQRESREETQYF	TRBV20-1	TRBJ2-5
CASSLGGFWNQPQHF	TRBV5-5	TRBJ1-5
CASSLEQGGELFF	TRBV7-8	TRBJ2-2
CSARDGREETQYF	TRBV20-1	TRBJ2-5